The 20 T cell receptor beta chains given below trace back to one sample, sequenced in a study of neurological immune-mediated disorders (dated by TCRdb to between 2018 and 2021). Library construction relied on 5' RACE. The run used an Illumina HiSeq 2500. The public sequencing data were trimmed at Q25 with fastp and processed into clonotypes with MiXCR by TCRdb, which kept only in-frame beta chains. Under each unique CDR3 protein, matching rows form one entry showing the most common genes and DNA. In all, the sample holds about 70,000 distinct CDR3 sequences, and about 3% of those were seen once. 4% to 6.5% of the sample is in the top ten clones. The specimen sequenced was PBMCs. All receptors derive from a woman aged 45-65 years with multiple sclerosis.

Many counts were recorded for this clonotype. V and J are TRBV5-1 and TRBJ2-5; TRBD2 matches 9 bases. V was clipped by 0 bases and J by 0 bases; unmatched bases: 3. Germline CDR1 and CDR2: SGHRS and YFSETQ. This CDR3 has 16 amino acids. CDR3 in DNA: TGCGCCAGCAGCTTGGTGGCGGGGGGGCACCAAGAGACCCAGTACTTC. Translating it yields CASSLVAGGHQETQYF.

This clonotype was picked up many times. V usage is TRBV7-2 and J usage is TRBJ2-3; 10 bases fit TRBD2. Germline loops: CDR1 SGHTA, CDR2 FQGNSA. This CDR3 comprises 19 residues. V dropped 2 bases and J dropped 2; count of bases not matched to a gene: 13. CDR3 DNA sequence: TGTGCCAGCAGCTTAAGAGCGGGGGGGCTAAACCCCTTCACAGATACGCAGTATTTT. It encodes CASSLRAGGLNPFTDTQYF. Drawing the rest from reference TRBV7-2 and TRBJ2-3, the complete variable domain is GAGVSQSPSNKVTEKGKDVELRCDPISGHTALYWYRQSLGQGLEFLIYFQGNSAPDKSGLPSDRFSAERTGGSVSTLTIQRTQQEDSAVYLCASSLRAGGLNPFTDTQYFGPGTRLTVL.

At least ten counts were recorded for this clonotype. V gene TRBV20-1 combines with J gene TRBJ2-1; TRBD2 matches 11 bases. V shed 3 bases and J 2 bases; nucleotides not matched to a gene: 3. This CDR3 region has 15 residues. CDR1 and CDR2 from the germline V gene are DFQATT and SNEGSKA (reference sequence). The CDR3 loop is CSASHSGRAYNEQFF. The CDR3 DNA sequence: TGCAGTGCTAGCCATAGCGGGAGGGCCTACAATGAGCAGTTCTTC.

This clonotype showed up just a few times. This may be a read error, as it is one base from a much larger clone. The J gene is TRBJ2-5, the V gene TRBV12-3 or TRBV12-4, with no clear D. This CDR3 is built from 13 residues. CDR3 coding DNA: TGTGCCAGCAGTTTTTTGCGGCAAGAGAACCAGTACTTC. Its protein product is CASSFLRQENQYF.

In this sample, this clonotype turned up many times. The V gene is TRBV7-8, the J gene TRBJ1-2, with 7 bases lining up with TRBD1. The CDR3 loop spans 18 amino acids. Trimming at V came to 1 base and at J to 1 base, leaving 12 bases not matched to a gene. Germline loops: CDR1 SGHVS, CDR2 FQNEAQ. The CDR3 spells CASSLVADREGVNYGYTF. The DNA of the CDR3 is TGTGCCAGCAGCTTAGTTGCAGACAGGGAGGGTGTTAACTATGGCTACACCTTC. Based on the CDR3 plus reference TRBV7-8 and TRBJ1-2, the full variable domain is GAGVSQSPRYKVAKRGQDVALRCDPISGHVSLFWYQQALGQGPEFLTYFQNEAQLDKSGLPSDRFFAERPEGSVSTLKIQRTQQEDSAVYLCASSLVADREGVNYGYTFGSGTRLTVV.

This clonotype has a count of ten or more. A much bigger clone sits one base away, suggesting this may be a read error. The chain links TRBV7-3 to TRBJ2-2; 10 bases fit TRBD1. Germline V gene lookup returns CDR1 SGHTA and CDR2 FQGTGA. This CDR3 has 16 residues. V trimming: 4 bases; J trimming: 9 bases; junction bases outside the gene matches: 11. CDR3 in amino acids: CASSSRPRQGAWELFF. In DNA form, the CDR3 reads TGTGCCAGCAGCTCCAGGCCGAGACAGGGGGCCTGGGAGCTGTTTTTT.

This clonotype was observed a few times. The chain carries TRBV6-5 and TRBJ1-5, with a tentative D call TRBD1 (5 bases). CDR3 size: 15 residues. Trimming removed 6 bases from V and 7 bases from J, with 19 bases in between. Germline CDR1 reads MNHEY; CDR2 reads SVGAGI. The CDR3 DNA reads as TGTGCCAGCAGCCCACCCCAGGGAGAGGTCCAGCCCCAGCATTTT. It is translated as CASSPPQGEVQPQHF.

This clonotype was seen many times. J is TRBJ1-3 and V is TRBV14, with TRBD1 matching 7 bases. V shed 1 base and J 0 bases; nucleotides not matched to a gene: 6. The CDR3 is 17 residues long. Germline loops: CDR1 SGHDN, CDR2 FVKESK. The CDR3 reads CASSQGQGKSSGNTIYF. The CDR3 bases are TGTGCCAGCAGCCAAGGACAGGGCAAGAGCTCTGGAAACACCATATATTTT.

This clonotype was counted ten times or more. The CDR3 coding sequence is TGTGCCCCCGGTCAGGTCCAGCCCCAGCATTTT. Amino acid sequence: CAPGQVQPQHF. The V and J genes are TRBV12-3 or TRBV12-4 and TRBJ1-5; D not resolved. With 11 bases removed from V and 7 bases from J, the gap between germline ends came to 12 bases. The CDR3 is made up of 11 amino acids.

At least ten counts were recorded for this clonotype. The CDR3 region is CASSLGQETYGYTF. CDR3 sequence (DNA): TGCGCCAGCAGCTTGGGACAGGAGACCTATGGCTACACCTTC. The gene calls are TRBV5-1 and TRBJ1-2, with TRBD1 as a possible D gene (6 bases). The CDR3 covers 14 residues. Trimming shortened V by 0 bases and J by 4 bases, and 10 bases separated the two germline ends. CDR1 and CDR2 (germline): SGHRS, YFSETQ.

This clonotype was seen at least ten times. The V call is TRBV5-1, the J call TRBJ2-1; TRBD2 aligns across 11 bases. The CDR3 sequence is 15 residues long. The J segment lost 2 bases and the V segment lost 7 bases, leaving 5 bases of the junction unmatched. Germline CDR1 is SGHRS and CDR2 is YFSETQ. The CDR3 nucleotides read TGCGCCAGCGCTCCACTAGCGGGGGCCTACAATGAGCAGTTCTTC. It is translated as CASAPLAGAYNEQFF.

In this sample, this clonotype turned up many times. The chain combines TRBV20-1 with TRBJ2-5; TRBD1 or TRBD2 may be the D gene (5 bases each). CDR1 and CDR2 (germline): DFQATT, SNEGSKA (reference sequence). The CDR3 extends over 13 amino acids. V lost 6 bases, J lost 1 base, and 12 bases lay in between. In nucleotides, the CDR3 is TGCAGTGCGACGAGGGGCACCCAAGAGACCCAGTACTTC. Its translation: CSATRGTQETQYF.

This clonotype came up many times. DNA of the CDR3: TGTGCCATCAGCGAATTCGAAGAGACCCAGTACTTC. This gives the protein CAISEFEETQYF. The chain carries TRBV10-3 and TRBJ2-5; D not certain. The ends were cut back, 6 bases at V and 3 bases at J, with 8 bases in the middle. This CDR3 contains 12 residues. Germline V CDR1 and CDR2: ENHRY, SYGVKD.

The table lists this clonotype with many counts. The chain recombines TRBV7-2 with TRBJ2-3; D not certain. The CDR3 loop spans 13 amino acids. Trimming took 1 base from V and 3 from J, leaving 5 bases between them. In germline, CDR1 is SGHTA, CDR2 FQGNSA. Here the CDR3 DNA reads TGTGCCAGCAGCTTAGGGCAAACAGATACGCAGTATTTT. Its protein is CASSLGQTDTQYF.

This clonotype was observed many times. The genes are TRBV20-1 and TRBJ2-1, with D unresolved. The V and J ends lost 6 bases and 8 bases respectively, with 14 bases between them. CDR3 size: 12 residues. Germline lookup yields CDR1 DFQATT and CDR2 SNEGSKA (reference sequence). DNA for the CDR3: TGCAGTGCGCCGAGGTGGATGGATGAGCAGTTCTTC. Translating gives CSAPRWMDEQFF.

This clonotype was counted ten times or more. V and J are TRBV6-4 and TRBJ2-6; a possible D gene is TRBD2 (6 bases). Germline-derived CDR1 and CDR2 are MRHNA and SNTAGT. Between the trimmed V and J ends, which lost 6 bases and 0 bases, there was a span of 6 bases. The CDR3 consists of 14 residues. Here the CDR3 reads CASSGGSGANVLTF. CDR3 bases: TGTGCCAGCAGCGGGGGCTCTGGGGCCAACGTCCTGACTTTC.

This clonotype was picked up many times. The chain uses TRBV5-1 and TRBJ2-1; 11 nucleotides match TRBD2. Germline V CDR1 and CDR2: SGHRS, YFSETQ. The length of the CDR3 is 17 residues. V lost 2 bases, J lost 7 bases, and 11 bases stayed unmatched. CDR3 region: CASSFGGSGRAGNEQFF. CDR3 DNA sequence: TGCGCCAGCAGCTTTGGGGGTAGCGGGAGGGCCGGAAATGAGCAGTTCTTC.

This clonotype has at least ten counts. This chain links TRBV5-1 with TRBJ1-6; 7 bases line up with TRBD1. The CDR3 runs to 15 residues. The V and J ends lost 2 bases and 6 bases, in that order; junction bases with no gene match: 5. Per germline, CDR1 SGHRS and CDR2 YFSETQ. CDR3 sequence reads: CASSFTGEVNSPLHF. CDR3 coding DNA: TGCGCCAGCAGCTTTACAGGGGAGGTTAATTCACCCCTCCACTTT.

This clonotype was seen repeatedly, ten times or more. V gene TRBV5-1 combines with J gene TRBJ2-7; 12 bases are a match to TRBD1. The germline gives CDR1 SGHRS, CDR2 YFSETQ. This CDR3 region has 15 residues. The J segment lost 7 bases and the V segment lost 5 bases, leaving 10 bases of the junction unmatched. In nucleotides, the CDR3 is TGCGCCAGCAGTTCTACCGGGACAGGGGGCCGAGAGCAGTACTTC. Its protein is CASSSTGTGGREQYF.

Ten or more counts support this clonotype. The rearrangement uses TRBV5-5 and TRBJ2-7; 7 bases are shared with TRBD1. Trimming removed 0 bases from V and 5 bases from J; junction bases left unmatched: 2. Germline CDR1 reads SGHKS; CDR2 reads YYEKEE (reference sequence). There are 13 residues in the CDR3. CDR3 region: CASSLAGTDEQYV. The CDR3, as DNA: TGTGCCAGCAGCTTGGCCGGGACAGACGAGCAGTACGTC.